Many counts were recorded for the clone carrying this T cell receptor (beta chain). This specimen comes from a study of T-cell reconstitution after alpha-beta-depleted transplantation in children. The CDR3 is made up of 13 amino acids. The germline V gene has CDR1 LNHNV and CDR2 YYDKDF (reference sequence). V trimming: 5 bases; J trimming: 8 bases; junction bases outside the gene matches: 5. It was with unique molecular identifiers that the TCRbeta library was prepared. TCRdb re-derived calls from the PCR reads in MiXCR, one entry per CDR3 protein. The sample carries about 91,000 distinct CDR3 sequences, about 8% recorded once.

The sequences come from PBMCs from the stem cell graft donor, collected from the stem cell graft. The chain joins TRBV15 to TRBJ1-4; 7 bases line up with TRBD1. The source of this sequence is a human donor who donated a stem cell graft to a child with congenital amegakaryocytic thrombocytopenia. CDR3 sequence (DNA): TGTGCCACCAGCGCGGAGGGGGCGGAAAAACTGTTTTTT. It encodes CATSAEGAEKLFF.